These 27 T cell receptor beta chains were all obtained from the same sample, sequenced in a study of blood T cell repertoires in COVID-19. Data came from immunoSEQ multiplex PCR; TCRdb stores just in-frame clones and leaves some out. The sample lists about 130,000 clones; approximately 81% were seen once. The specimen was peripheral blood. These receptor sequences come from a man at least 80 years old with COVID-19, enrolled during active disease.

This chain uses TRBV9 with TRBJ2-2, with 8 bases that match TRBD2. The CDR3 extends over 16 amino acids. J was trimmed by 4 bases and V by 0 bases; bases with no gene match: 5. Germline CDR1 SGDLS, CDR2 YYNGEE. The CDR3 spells CASSVAGREPTGELFF. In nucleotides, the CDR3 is TGTGCCAGCAGCGTAGCCGGGAGGGAGCCCACCGGGGAGCTGTTTTTT. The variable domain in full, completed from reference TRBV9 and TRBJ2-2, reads DSGVTQTPKHLITATGQRVTLRCSPRSGDLSVYWYQQSLDQGLQFLIQYYNGEERAKGNILERFSAQQFPDLHSELNLSSLELGDSALYFCASSVAGREPTGELFFGEGSRLTVL.

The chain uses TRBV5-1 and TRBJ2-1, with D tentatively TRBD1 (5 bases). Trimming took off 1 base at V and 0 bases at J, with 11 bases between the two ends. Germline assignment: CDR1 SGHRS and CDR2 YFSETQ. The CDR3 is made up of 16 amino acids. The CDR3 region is CASSLTQGSSYNEQFF. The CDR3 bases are TGCGCCAGCAGCTTGACCCAGGGAAGCTCCTACAATGAGCAGTTCTTC.

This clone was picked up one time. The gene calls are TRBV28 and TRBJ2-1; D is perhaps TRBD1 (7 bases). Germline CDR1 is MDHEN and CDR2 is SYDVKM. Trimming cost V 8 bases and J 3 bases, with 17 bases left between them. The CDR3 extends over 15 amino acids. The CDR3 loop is CASWPEGAGYNEQFF. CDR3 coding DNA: TGTGCCAGCTGGCCGGAGGGGGCAGGCTACAATGAGCAGTTCTTC.

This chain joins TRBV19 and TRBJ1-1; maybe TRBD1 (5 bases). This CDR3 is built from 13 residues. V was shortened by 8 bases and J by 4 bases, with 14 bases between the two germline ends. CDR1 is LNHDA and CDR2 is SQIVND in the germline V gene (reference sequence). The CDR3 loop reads CASAGWEATEAFF. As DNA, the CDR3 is TGTGCCAGTGCAGGGTGGGAAGCCACTGAAGCTTTCTTT. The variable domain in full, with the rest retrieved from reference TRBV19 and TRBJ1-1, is DGGITQSPKYLFRKEGQNVTLSCEQNLNHDAMYWYRQDPGQGLRLIYYSQIVNDFQKGDIAEGYSVSREKKESFPLTVTSAQKNPTAFYLCASAGWEATEAFFGQGTRLTVV.

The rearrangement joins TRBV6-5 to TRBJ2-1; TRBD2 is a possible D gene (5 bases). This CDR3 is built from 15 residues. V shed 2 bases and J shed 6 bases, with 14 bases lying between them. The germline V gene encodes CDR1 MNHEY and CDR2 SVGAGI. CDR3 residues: CASSYGPGERNEQFF. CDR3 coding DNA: TGTGCCAGCAGTTACGGACCCGGGGAGCGCAATGAGCAGTTCTTC.

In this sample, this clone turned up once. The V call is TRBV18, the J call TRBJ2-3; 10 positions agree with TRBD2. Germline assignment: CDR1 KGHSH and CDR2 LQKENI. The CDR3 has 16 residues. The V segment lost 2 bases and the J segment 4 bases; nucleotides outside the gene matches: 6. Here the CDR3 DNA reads TGTGCCAGCTCACCATATTTAGCGGGAGGCTCAGATACGCAGTATTTT. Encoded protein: CASSPYLAGGSDTQYF. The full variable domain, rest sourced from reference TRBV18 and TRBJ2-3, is NAGVMQNPRHLVRRRGQEARLRCSPMKGHSHVYWYRQLPEEGLKFMVYLQKENIIDESGMPKERFSAEFPKEGPSILRIQQVVRGDSAAYFCASSPYLAGGSDTQYFGPGTRLTVL.

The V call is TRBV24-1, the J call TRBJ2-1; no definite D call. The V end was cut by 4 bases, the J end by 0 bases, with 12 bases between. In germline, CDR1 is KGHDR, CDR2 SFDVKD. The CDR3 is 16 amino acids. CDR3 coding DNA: TGTGCCACCAGTGACGTCGACACGAGCTCCTACAATGAGCAGTTCTTC. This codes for CATSDVDTSSYNEQFF.

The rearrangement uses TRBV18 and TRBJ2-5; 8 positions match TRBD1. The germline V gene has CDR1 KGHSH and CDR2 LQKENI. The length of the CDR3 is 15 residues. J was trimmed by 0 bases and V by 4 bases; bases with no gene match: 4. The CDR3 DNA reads TGTGCCAGCTCACTCTTACAGGGGGACCAAGAGACCCAGTACTTC. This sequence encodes CASSLLQGDQETQYF.

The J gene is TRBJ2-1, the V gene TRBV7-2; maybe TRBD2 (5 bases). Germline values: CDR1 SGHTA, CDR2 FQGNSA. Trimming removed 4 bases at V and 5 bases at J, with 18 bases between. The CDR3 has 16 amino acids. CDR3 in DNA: TGTGCCAGCAGCTCCTTAGCGCACGCGCTCCACAATGAGCAGTTCTTC. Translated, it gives CASSSLAHALHNEQFF.

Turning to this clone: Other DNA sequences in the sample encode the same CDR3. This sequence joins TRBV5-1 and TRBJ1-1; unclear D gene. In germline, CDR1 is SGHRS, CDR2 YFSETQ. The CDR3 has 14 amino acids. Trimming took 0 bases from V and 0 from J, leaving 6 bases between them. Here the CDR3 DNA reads TGCGCCAGCAGCTTGGGAAGCTTGAACACTGAAGCTTTCTTT. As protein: CASSLGSLNTEAFF.

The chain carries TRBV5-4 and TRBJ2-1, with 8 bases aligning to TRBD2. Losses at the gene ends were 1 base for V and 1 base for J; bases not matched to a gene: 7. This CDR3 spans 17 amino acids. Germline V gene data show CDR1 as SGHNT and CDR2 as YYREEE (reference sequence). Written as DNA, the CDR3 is TGTGCCAGCAGCTTGCCATCCGGCGGGAGGTCCTACAATGAGCAGTTCTTC. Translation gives CASSLPSGGRSYNEQFF.

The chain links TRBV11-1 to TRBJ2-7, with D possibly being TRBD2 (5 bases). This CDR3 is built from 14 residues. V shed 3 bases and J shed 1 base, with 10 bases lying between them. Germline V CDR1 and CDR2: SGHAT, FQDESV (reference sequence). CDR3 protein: CASSLGGLSYEQYF. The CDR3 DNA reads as TGTGCCAGCAGCTTGGGCGGGCTTTCCTACGAGCAGTACTTC.

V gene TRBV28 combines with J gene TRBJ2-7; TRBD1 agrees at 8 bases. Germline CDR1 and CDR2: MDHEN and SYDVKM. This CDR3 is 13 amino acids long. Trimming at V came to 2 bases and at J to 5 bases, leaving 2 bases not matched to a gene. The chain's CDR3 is CASSLPGGDEQYF. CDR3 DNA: TGTGCCAGCAGTTTACCAGGGGGCGACGAGCAGTACTTC.

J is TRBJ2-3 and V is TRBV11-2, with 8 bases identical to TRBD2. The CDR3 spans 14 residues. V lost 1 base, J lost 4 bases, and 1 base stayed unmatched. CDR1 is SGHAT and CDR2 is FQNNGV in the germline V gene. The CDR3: CASSLGAGADTQYF. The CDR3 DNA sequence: TGTGCCAGCAGCTTAGGAGCGGGAGCAGATACGCAGTATTTT.

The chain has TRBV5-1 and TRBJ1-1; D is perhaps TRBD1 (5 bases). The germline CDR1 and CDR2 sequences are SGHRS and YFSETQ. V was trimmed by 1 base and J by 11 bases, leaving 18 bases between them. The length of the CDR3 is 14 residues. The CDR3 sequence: CASSLYSGPEGAFF. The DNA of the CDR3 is TGCGCCAGCAGCTTGTACTCGGGCCCGGAGGGGGCTTTCTTT.

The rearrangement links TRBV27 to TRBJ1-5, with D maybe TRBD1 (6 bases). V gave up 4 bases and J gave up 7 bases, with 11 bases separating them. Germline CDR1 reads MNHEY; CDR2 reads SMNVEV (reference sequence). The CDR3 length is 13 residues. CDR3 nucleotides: TGTGCCAGCAGTTACAGGGTAGAACAGCCCCAGCATTTT. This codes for CASSYRVEQPQHF.

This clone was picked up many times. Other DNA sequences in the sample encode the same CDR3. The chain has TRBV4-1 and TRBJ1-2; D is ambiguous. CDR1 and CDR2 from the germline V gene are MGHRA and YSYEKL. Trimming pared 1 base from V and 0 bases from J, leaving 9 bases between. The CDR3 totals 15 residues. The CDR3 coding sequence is TGCGCCAGCAGCCAAGTGGCTGATTCTAACTATGGCTACACCTTC. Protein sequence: CASSQVADSNYGYTF.

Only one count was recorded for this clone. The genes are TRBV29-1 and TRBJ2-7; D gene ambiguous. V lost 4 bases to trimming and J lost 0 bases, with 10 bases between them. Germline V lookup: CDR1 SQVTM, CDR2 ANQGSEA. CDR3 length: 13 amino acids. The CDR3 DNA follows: TGCAGCGTTGTATCTGACACCTCCTACGAGCAGTACTTC. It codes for CSVVSDTSYEQYF.

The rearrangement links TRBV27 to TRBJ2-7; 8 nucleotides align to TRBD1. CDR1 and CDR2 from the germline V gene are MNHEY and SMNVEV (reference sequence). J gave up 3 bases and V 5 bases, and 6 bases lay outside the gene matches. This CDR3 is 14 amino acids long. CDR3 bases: TGTGCCAGCAGTCCAGGGACAGGAGGCTACGAGCAGTACTTC. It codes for CASSPGTGGYEQYF.

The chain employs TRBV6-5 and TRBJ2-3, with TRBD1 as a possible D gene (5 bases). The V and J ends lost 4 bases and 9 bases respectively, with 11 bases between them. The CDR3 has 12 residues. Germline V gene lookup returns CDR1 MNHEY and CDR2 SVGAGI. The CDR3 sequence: CASSFGQETQYF. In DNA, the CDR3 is TGTGCCAGCAGTTTCGGACAAGAGACGCAGTATTTT.

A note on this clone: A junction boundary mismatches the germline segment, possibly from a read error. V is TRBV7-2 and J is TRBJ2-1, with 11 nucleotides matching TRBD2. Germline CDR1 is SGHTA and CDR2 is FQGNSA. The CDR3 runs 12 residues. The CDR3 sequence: CASSGSSGRNIF. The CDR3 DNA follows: TGTGCCAGCAGCGGATCTAGCGGGAGGAACATCTTC.

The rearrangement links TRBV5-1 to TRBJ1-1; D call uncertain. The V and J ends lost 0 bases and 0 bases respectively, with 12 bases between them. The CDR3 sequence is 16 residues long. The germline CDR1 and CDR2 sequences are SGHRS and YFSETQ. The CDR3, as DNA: TGCGCCAGCAGCTTGGACGCAGGCAGTTTGAACACTGAAGCTTTCTTT. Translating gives CASSLDAGSLNTEAFF.

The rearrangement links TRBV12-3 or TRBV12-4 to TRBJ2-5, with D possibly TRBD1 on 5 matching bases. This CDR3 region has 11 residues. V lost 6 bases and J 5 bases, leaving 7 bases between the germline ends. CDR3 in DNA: TGTGCCAGCAGATGGGGCGAGACCCAGTACTTC. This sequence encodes CASRWGETQYF.

This chain's CDR3 is CASDRGTNYGYTF. CDR3 in DNA: TGTGCCAGTGACAGGGGAACCAACTATGGCTACACCTTC. The chain employs TRBV19 and TRBJ1-2; the match to TRBD1 covers 8 bases. V shed 8 bases, J shed 2 bases, and the junction held 4 bases outside the gene matches. The V gene's germline CDR1 is LNHDA and CDR2 SQIVND (reference sequence). The CDR3 runs to 13 residues.

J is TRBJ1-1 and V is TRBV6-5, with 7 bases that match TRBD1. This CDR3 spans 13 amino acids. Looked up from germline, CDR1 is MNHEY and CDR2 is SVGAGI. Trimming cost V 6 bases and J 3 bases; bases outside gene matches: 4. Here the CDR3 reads CASSRGTDTEAFF. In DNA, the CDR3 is TGTGCCAGCAGCAGGGGGACGGACACTGAAGCTTTCTTT.

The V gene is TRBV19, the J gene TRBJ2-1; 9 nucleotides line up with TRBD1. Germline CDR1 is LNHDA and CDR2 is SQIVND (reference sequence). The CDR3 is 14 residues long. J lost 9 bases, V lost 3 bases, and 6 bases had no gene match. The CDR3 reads CASSINRGPPEQFF. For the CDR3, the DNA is TGTGCCAGTAGTATTAACAGGGGGCCCCCTGAGCAGTTCTTC.

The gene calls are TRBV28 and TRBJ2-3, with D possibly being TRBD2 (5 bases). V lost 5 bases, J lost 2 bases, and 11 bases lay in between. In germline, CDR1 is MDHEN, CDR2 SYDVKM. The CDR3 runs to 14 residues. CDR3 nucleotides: TGTGCCAGCAGTCTCCCGGGGATCACAGATACGCAGTATTTT. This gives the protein CASSLPGITDTQYF. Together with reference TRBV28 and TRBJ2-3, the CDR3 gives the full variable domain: DVKVTQSSRYLVKRTGEKVFLECVQDMDHENMFWYRQDPGLGLRLIYFSYDVKMKEKGDIPEGYSVSREKKERFSLILESASTNQTSMYLCASSLPGITDTQYFGPGTRLTVL.